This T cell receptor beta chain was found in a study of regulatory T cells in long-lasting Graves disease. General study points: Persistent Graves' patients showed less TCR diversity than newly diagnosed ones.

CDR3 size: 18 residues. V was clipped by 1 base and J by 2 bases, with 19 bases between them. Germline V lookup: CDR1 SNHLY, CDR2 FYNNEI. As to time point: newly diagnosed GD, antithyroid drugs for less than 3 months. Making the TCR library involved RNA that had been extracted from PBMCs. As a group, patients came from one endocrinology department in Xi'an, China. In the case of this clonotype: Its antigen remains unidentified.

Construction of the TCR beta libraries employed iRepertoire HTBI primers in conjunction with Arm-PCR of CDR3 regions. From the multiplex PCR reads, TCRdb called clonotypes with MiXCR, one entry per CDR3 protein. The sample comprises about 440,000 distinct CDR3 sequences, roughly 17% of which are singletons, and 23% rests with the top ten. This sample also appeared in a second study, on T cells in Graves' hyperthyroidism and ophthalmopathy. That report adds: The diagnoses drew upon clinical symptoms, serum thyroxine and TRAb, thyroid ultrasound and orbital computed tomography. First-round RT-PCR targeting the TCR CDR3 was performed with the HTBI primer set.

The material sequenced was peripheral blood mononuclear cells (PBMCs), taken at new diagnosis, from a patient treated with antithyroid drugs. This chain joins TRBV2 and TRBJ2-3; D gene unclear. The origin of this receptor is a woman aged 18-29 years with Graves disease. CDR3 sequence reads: CASSEGFLVMDVTDTQYF. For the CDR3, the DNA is TGTGCCAGCAGTGAAGGTTTCTTGGTGATGGATGTCACAGATACGCAGTATTTT.